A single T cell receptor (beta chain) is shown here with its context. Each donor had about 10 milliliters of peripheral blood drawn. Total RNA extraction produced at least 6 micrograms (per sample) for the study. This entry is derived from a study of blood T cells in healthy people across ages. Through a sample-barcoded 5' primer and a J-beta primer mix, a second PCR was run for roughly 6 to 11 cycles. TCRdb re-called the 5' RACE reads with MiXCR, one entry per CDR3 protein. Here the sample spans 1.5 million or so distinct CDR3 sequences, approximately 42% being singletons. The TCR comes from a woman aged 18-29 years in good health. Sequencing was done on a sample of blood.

In DNA form, the CDR3 reads TGTGCCACCAGCGCGGGCAGGCTAGGCACTGAAGCTTTCTTT. Its translation: CATSAGRLGTEAFF. This chain joins TRBV15 and TRBJ1-1; D ambiguous. Per germline, CDR1 LNHNV and CDR2 YYDKDF (reference sequence). V lost 5 bases, J lost 4 bases, and 14 bases lay in between. The CDR3 runs 14 residues.